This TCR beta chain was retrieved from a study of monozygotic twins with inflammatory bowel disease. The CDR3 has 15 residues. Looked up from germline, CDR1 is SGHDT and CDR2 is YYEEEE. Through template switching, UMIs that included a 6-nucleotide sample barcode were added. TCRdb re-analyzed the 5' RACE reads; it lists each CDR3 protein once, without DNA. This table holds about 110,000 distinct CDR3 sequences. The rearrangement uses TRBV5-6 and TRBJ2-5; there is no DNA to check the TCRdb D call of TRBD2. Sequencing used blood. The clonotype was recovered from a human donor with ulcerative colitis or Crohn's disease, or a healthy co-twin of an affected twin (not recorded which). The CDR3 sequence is CASSMTSGAQETQYF.